The 19 T cell receptor beta chains presented below share a single source sample, sequenced in a study of blood T cell repertoires in COVID-19. Using immunoSEQ multiplex PCR, the repertoire was profiled, and TCRdb retains in-frame clones only, with some absent. The table includes about 330,000 clones, roughly 90% detected once. Material for sequencing was peripheral blood. The receptor source for this set is a man younger than 35 who had recovered from COVID-19.

CDR3 sequence reads: CASSLSGQGNTGELFF. The CDR3 DNA reads as TGTGCCAGCAGTTTATCGGGACAGGGGAACACCGGGGAGCTGTTTTTT. V usage is TRBV28 and J usage is TRBJ2-2, with 9 bases that match TRBD1. Per germline, CDR1 MDHEN and CDR2 SYDVKM. With 1 base clipped from V and 1 base from J, the junction kept 1 base outside the gene matches. This CDR3 spans 16 amino acids.

Notes on this clone: The junction departs from the called germline gene at one end, perhaps through a read error. In DNA form, the CDR3 reads TGTGCTAGCAGCCCGACTCCCGGACTATACGGGGAGCTGTTTTTT. It encodes CASSPTPGLYGELFF. The rearrangement joins TRBV7-7 to TRBJ2-2; tentative D call: TRBD2 (6 bases). Germline assignment: CDR1 SSHAT and CDR2 FNYEAQ (reference sequence). The CDR3 is 15 residues long. Full variable domain (missing parts from reference TRBV7-7 and TRBJ2-2): GAGVSQSPRYKVTKRGQDVTLRCDPISSHATLYWYQQALGQGPEFLTYFNYEAQPDKSGLPSDRFSAERPEGSISTLTIQRTEQRDSAMYRCASSPTPGLYGELFFGEGSRLTVL.

The rearrangement uses TRBV6-6 and TRBJ2-7; a possible D gene is TRBD1 (6 bases). CDR1 and CDR2 (germline): MNHNY, SVGAGI (reference sequence). Deletions cut 7 bases from V and 3 bases from J, with 19 bases between. The CDR3 has 15 amino acids. The DNA for the CDR3 is TGTGCCAGCATCACACAGGGAGACGCACACTACGAGCAGTACTTC. This gives the protein CASITQGDAHYEQYF.

The chain carries TRBV3-1 (or the pseudogene TRBV3-2) and TRBJ2-3; 7 bases are a match to TRBD1. CDR1 LGHDT and CDR2 YNNKEL come from the germline V gene (reference sequence). V was clipped by 5 bases and J by 3 bases; unmatched bases: 8. There are 15 residues in the CDR3. CDR3 protein: CASSKTLTGTDTQYF. CDR3 sequence (DNA): TGTGCCAGCAGCAAAACCCTGACAGGGACAGATACGCAGTATTTT.

The V and J genes are TRBV30 and TRBJ1-2; TRBD1 might be the D (5 bases). Germline CDR1 reads GTSNPN; CDR2 reads SVGIG (reference sequence). The CDR3 covers 13 residues. V was trimmed by 1 base and J by 5 bases, leaving 11 bases between them. This CDR3 is CAWSEQDAYGYTF. CDR3 nucleotides: TGTGCCTGGAGTGAACAGGACGCTTATGGCTACACCTTC.

CDR3 region: CASSLGLPGGYGYTF. The DNA for the CDR3 is TGTGCCAGCAGCTTGGGACTCCCTGGGGGGTATGGCTACACCTTC. The genes are TRBV11-2 and TRBJ1-2, with D tentatively TRBD1 (5 bases). The germline CDR1 and CDR2 sequences are SGHAT and FQNNGV. CDR3 size: 15 residues. V gave up 3 bases and J gave up 5 bases, with 16 bases separating them.

This clone appeared once. V gene TRBV9 combines with J gene TRBJ2-7, with TRBD1 matching over 8 bases. There are 16 residues in the CDR3. J gave up 5 bases and V 1 base, and 11 bases lay outside the gene matches. CDR1 and CDR2 (germline): SGDLS, YYNGEE. The CDR3 DNA sequence: TGTGCCAGCAGCGTACAGACGGGACAGGATCTTAACGAGCAGTACTTC. Translating it yields CASSVQTGQDLNEQYF.

The chain combines TRBV19 with TRBJ1-5; 12 bases agree with TRBD1. This CDR3 is built from 16 residues. Germline CDR1 and CDR2: LNHDA and SQIVND (reference sequence). V lost 8 bases and J lost 3; bases outside the gene matches: 8. CDR3 amino acids: CASGNRDRGPNQPQHF. For the CDR3, the DNA is TGTGCCAGTGGGAACCGGGACAGGGGGCCCAATCAGCCCCAGCATTTT.

The J gene is TRBJ1-5, the V gene TRBV7-8, with 8 bases fitting TRBD1. After removal of 2 bases from V and 0 bases from J, the junction contained 0 bases not matched to a gene. This CDR3 region has 15 residues. Per the germline V gene, CDR1 is SGHVS and CDR2 is FQNEAQ. CDR3 coding DNA: TGTGCCAGCAGCTTAACAGGGGGTAGCAATCAGCCCCAGCATTTT. Protein: CASSLTGGSNQPQHF.

The chain employs TRBV5-4 and TRBJ2-1; TRBD1 matches at 12 bases. Trimming at V came to 4 bases and at J to 8 bases, leaving 4 bases not matched to a gene. From germline, CDR1 is SGHNT and CDR2 YYREEE (reference sequence). CDR3 length: 14 amino acids. This chain's CDR3 is CASSVGQGAYEQFF. CDR3 DNA sequence: TGTGCCAGCAGCGTGGGACAGGGGGCCTATGAGCAGTTCTTC.

The gene calls are TRBV6-1 and TRBJ1-1, with 7 bases matching TRBD1. The CDR3 runs 18 residues. From germline, CDR1 is MNHNS and CDR2 SASEGT. V gave up 1 base and J gave up 0 bases; unmatched junction bases: 11. The CDR3 coding sequence is TGTGCCAGCAGTGAAGAGGACAGGCCAAGGGGGATGAACACTGAAGCTTTCTTT. This gives the protein CASSEEDRPRGMNTEAFF.

The chain joins TRBV7-9 to TRBJ2-5; TRBD1 matches 9 bases. V was pared by 5 bases and J by 5 bases, with 6 bases of the junction left unmatched. Germline V gives CDR1 SEHNR, CDR2 FQNEAQ (reference sequence). The CDR3 covers 14 residues. The CDR3 bases are TGTGCCAGCAGCCGGGGACAGGGACTCGAGACCCAGTACTTC. Its protein is CASSRGQGLETQYF.

The J gene is TRBJ2-2, the V gene TRBV5-1, with a weak D call TRBD2 (5 bases). CDR1 SGHRS and CDR2 YFSETQ come from the germline V gene. The CDR3 totals 14 residues. Between the trimmed V and J ends, which lost 4 bases and 0 bases, there was a span of 7 bases. In DNA, the CDR3 is TGCGCCAGCAGCCCCGGGACGAACACCGGGGAGCTGTTTTTT. It is translated as CASSPGTNTGELFF. The whole variable domain, filled in from reference TRBV5-1 and TRBJ2-2, reads KAGVTQTPRYLIKTRGQQVTLSCSPISGHRSVSWYQQTPGQGLQFLFEYFSETQRNKGNFPGRFSGRQFSNSRSEMNVSTLELGDSALYLCASSPGTNTGELFFGEGSRLTVL.

Written as DNA, the CDR3 is TGTGCCATCAGTAAAACCCCCGGACAGAGCGACATGAACACTGAAGCTTTCTTT. This gives the protein CAISKTPGQSDMNTEAFF. The genes are TRBV10-3 and TRBJ1-1; D may be TRBD1 (6 bases). V was shortened by 5 bases and J by 0 bases, with 22 bases between the two germline ends. The CDR3 length is 18 residues. CDR1 ENHRY and CDR2 SYGVKD come from the germline V gene.

On this clone itself: The sample contains more than one DNA sequence encoding this CDR3. This chain connects TRBV5-5 to TRBJ2-5, with a tentative D call TRBD2 (6 bases). Trimming took off 4 bases at V and 1 base at J, with 8 bases between the two ends. The CDR3 extends over 13 amino acids. The germline CDR1 and CDR2 sequences are SGHKS and YYEKEE (reference sequence). The CDR3 sequence: CASSPGSQETQYF. CDR3 sequence (DNA): TGTGCCAGCAGCCCCGGGAGCCAAGAGACCCAGTACTTC.

The chain couples TRBV19 to TRBJ2-4, with a tentative D call TRBD2 (5 bases). Germline V lookup: CDR1 LNHDA, CDR2 SQIVND (reference sequence). V was pared by 7 bases and J by 3 bases, with 10 bases between. The CDR3 runs 13 residues. CDR3: CASTTRDKNIQYF. Here the CDR3 DNA reads TGTGCCAGTACTACCCGGGACAAAAACATTCAGTACTTC.

The chain uses TRBV12-3 or TRBV12-4 and TRBJ1-2, with D possibly being TRBD1 (5 bases). V was cut by 1 base and J by 7 bases, with 7 bases left in between. The CDR3 spans 12 residues. The CDR3 protein is CASSLVGAGYTF. For the CDR3, the DNA is TGTGCCAGCAGTTTAGTAGGGGCTGGCTACACCTTC.

The J gene is TRBJ1-2, the V gene TRBV27, with a weak D call TRBD1 (5 bases). Between the trimmed V and J ends, which lost 5 bases and 4 bases, there was a span of 8 bases. Germline V gene data show CDR1 as MNHEY and CDR2 as SMNVEV (reference sequence). The CDR3 runs 12 residues. CDR3 sequence: CASSPGPYGYTF. CDR3 in DNA: TGTGCCAGCAGTCCAGGGCCCTATGGCTACACCTTC.

This clone was found a few times. The identical CDR3 is also encoded by other nucleotide sequences in the sample. The rearrangement links TRBV6-1 to TRBJ1-5; the match to TRBD1 covers 7 bases. The ends lost 2 bases at V and 3 bases at J; junction bases unmatched: 4. This CDR3 contains 15 residues. The V gene's germline CDR1 is MNHNS and CDR2 SASEGT. The CDR3 reads CASSEIDRVNQPQHF. The CDR3 DNA reads as TGTGCCAGCAGTGAAATCGACAGGGTCAATCAGCCCCAGCATTTT.